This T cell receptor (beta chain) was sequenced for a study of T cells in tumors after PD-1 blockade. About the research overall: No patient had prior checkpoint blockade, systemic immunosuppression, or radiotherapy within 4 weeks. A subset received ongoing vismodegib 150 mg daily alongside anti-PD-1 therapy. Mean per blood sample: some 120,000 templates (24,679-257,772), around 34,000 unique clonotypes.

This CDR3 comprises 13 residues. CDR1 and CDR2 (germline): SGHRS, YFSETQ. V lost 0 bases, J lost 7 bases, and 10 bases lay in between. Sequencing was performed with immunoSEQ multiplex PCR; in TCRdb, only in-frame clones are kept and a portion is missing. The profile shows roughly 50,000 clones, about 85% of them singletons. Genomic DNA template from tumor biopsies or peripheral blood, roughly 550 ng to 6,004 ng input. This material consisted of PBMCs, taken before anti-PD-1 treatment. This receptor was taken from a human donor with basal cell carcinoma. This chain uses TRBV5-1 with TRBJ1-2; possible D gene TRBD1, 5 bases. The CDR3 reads CASSLAGVGGYTF. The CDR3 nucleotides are TGCGCCAGCAGCTTGGCGGGGGTAGGTGGCTACACCTTC. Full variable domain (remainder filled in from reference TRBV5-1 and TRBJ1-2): KAGVTQTPRYLIKTRGQQVTLSCSPISGHRSVSWYQQTPGQGLQFLFEYFSETQRNKGNFPGRFSGRQFSNSRSEMNVSTLELGDSALYLCASSLAGVGGYTFGSGTRLTVV.